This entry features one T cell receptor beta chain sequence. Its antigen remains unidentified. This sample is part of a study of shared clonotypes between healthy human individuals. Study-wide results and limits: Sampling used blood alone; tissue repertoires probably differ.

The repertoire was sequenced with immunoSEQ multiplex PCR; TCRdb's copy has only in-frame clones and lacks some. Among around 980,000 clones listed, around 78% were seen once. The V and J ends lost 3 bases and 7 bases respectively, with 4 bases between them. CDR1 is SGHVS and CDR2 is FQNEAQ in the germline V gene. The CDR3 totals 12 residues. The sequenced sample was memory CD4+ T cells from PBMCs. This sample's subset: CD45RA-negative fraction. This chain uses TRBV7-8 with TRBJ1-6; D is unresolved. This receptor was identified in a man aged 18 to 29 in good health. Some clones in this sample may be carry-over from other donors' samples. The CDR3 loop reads CASSFGNSPLHF. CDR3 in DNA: TGTGCCAGCAGCTTTGGAAATTCACCCCTCCACTTT.